Presented here are 30 T cell receptor beta chains from one specimen sequenced in a study of shared clonotypes between healthy human individuals. Sequencing used immunoSEQ multiplex PCR; TCRdb keeps in-frame clones, though not all of them. Here the sample spans 2 million to 2.5 million clones, less than 95% being singletons. Sequenced input: naive CD4+ T cells from PBMCs. Subset in this sample: CD45RA+ positively selected. The source of these receptors is a man younger than 35 in good health. Some clones in this sample may be carry-over from other donors' samples.

This chain connects TRBV11-2 to TRBJ2-3; weak D call: TRBD1 (5 bases). Germline loops: CDR1 SGHAT, CDR2 FQNNGV. Trimming cost V 5 bases and J 4 bases, with 19 bases left between them. This CDR3 is built from 16 residues. The CDR3 spells CASSLVGQTRADTQYF. The CDR3 DNA follows: TGTGCCAGCAGCCTCGTGGGCCAGACCAGGGCAGATACGCAGTATTTT.

The J gene is TRBJ2-7, the V gene TRBV15; 9 bases are a match to TRBD1. Germline CDR1 and CDR2: LNHNV and YYDKDF (reference sequence). J gave up 0 bases and V 4 bases, and 4 bases lay outside the gene matches. This CDR3 comprises 15 residues. CDR3 protein: CATSKGTGRSYEQYF. The CDR3 coding sequence is TGTGCCACCAGCAAGGGGACAGGGCGCTCCTACGAGCAGTACTTC.

The rearrangement joins TRBV7-8 to TRBJ2-7; TRBD2 matches 8 bases. This CDR3 contains 18 residues. Germline V gene data show CDR1 as SGHVS and CDR2 as FQNEAQ. J gave up 2 bases and V 4 bases, and 16 bases lay outside the gene matches. In DNA form, the CDR3 reads TGTGCCAGCAGCTCGAGAGCTTCTAGCGGGCCCGAACCCTACGAGCAGTACTTC. Its translation: CASSSRASSGPEPYEQYF.

V is TRBV5-1 and J is TRBJ2-7; 7 nucleotides line up with TRBD1. From germline, CDR1 is SGHRS and CDR2 YFSETQ. The CDR3 sequence is 14 residues long. With 4 bases clipped from V and 8 bases from J, the junction kept 12 bases outside the gene matches. The chain's CDR3 is CASSPIQEGAQQYF. Written as DNA, the CDR3 is TGCGCCAGCAGCCCGATCCAAGAGGGGGCGCAGCAGTACTTC.

V and J are TRBV18 and TRBJ2-7, with 8 bases matching TRBD1. Germline V gene lookup returns CDR1 KGHSH and CDR2 LQKENI. The CDR3 loop spans 14 amino acids. V gave up 0 bases and J gave up 7 bases; unmatched junction bases: 5. The CDR3 nucleotides are TGTGCCAGCTCACCACCGGGGACAGGTCGGGAGCAGTACTTC. Translated: CASSPPGTGREQYF. Looking up the rest from reference TRBV18 and TRBJ2-7 gives the full variable domain: NAGVMQNPRHLVRRRGQEARLRCSPMKGHSHVYWYRQLPEEGLKFMVYLQKENIIDESGMPKERFSAEFPKEGPSILRIQQVVRGDSAAYFCASSPPGTGREQYFGPGTRLTVT.

The genes are TRBV19 and TRBJ2-5, with 9 bases identical to TRBD1. The CDR3 has 14 residues. From germline, CDR1 is LNHDA and CDR2 SQIVND (reference sequence). V gave up 3 bases and J gave up 4 bases; unmatched junction bases: 3. The CDR3 sequence: CASSMTGGRETQYF. CDR3 nucleotides: TGTGCCAGTAGTATGACAGGGGGGCGAGAGACCCAGTACTTC.

The V gene is TRBV28, the J gene TRBJ1-3; the D is unclear. The CDR3 sequence is 15 residues long. CDR1 is MDHEN, CDR2 SYDVKM, per germline. V lost 5 bases to trimming and J lost 4 bases, with 15 bases between them. For the CDR3, the DNA is TGTGCCAGCAGTGTAGGCGATCTCTCCGGAAACACCATATATTTT. It codes for CASSVGDLSGNTIYF.

This clone was seen only a few times. This rearrangement joins TRBV25-1 to TRBJ1-1; D call uncertain. Germline-derived CDR1 and CDR2 are MGHDK and SYGVNS. V lost 4 bases and J lost 3, with 18 bases in between. The CDR3 is 16 residues long. The CDR3 bases are TGTGCCAGCAGTGCTCGGGGAGTGGCTACGGACACTGAAGCTTTCTTT. Amino acids: CASSARGVATDTEAFF.

The rearrangement joins TRBV27 to TRBJ2-5; D might be TRBD2 (5 bases). This CDR3 spans 11 amino acids. V was cut by 3 bases and J by 9 bases, with 8 bases left in between. The V gene's germline CDR1 is MNHEY and CDR2 SMNVEV (reference sequence). DNA of the CDR3: TGTGCCAGCAGTTTCATGGGAGCCCAGTACTTC. Its protein is CASSFMGAQYF.

This clone was recorded once. The J gene is TRBJ2-7, the V gene TRBV19; 8 positions agree with TRBD1. The germline V gene encodes CDR1 LNHDA and CDR2 SQIVND (reference sequence). Losses at the gene ends were 3 bases for V and 1 base for J; bases not matched to a gene: 2. The CDR3 is made up of 14 amino acids. The CDR3 spells CASSMDRESYEQYF. CDR3 DNA: TGTGCCAGTAGTATGGACAGGGAATCCTACGAGCAGTACTTC.

The J gene is TRBJ1-2, the V gene TRBV9; tentatively, D is TRBD1 (5 bases). The CDR3 runs to 14 residues. The V and J ends lost 4 bases and 6 bases respectively, with 16 bases between them. CDR1 and CDR2 (germline): SGDLS, YYNGEE. The CDR3 protein is CASSPLPGSHGYTF. Written as DNA, the CDR3 is TGTGCCAGCAGCCCCCTGCCAGGGAGCCATGGCTACACCTTC.

The chain has TRBV7-8 and TRBJ2-7, with 9 bases that match TRBD2. This CDR3 is 17 amino acids long. The trim removed 5 bases at V and 5 bases at J, leaving 16 bases unmatched. CDR1 is SGHVS, CDR2 FQNEAQ, per germline. Written as DNA, the CDR3 is TGTGCCAGCAGCCCCCTGATGGTAGCGGGAGTAGTGAACGAGCAGTACTTC. Translation gives CASSPLMVAGVVNEQYF.

The chain has TRBV28 and TRBJ2-1, with D possibly being TRBD2 (6 bases). V was shortened by 3 bases and J by 13 bases, with 16 bases between the two germline ends. There are 13 residues in the CDR3. Germline CDR1 MDHEN, CDR2 SYDVKM. This CDR3 is CASSLFRGSGQFF. The CDR3 DNA follows: TGTGCCAGCAGTTTGTTTCGGGGGTCCGGACAGTTCTTC. Variable domain in full (rest from reference TRBV28 and TRBJ2-1): DVKVTQSSRYLVKRTGEKVFLECVQDMDHENMFWYRQDPGLGLRLIYFSYDVKMKEKGDIPEGYSVSREKKERFSLILESASTNQTSMYLCASSLFRGSGQFFGPGTRLTVL.

J is TRBJ1-4 and V is TRBV28; weak D call: TRBD1 (5 bases). V lost 0 bases and J lost 8, with 13 bases in between. The CDR3 covers 15 residues. The germline CDR1 and CDR2 sequences are MDHEN and SYDVKM. The CDR3, as DNA: TGTGCCAGCAGTTTATGGTCGGGGCTGGGGGAAAAACTGTTTTTT. Translating it yields CASSLWSGLGEKLFF.

The chain recombines TRBV2 with TRBJ2-3; TRBD1 might be the D (5 bases). This CDR3 comprises 14 residues. V gave up 10 bases and J gave up 4 bases, with 18 bases separating them. From germline, CDR1 is SNHLY and CDR2 FYNNEI. The CDR3 sequence: CATQVEQAADTQYF. As DNA, the CDR3 is TGTGCCACACAAGTGGAACAGGCCGCAGATACGCAGTATTTT.

This clone has a handful of counts. Other nucleotide sequences in the sample specify the same CDR3. This rearrangement joins TRBV18 to TRBJ1-5, with 9 bases identical to TRBD1. V shed 3 bases and J 5 bases; nucleotides not matched to a gene: 2. The CDR3 loop spans 14 amino acids. The germline V gene encodes CDR1 KGHSH and CDR2 LQKENI. This CDR3 reads CASSPTGGDQPQHF. CDR3 bases: TGTGCCAGCTCACCGACAGGGGGGGATCAGCCCCAGCATTTT.

The rearrangement uses TRBV11-3 and TRBJ2-1, with TRBD2 as a possible D gene (5 bases). CDR3 size: 14 residues. From germline, CDR1 is SGHNT and CDR2 YENEEA. The V and J ends lost 1 base and 6 bases respectively, with 10 bases between them. In DNA, the CDR3 is TGTGCCAGCAGCTTAGTTGCGGGTTCCAATGAGCAGTTCTTC. Its protein is CASSLVAGSNEQFF.

A note on this clone: The same CDR3 arises from other DNA sequences in this sample as well. J is TRBJ1-1 and V is TRBV27; D is unclear. CDR1 MNHEY and CDR2 SMNVEV come from the germline V gene (reference sequence). There are 13 residues in the CDR3. The germline V and J ends were trimmed by 4 bases and 1 base, with 7 bases remaining between them. CDR3 sequence: CASSSQSNTEAFF. The CDR3 bases are TGTGCCAGCAGTTCTCAGTCGAACACTGAAGCTTTCTTT.

To note about this clone: Other DNA sequences of this sample code for an identical CDR3. The chain uses TRBV28 and TRBJ1-1; no definite D call. The germline V gene encodes CDR1 MDHEN and CDR2 SYDVKM. The CDR3 totals 13 residues. The V gene lost 6 bases and the J gene lost 0 bases, with 8 bases spanning the gap. In DNA, the CDR3 is TGTGCCAGCAGCGGACGAATGAACACTGAAGCTTTCTTT. Protein: CASSGRMNTEAFF.

The V gene is TRBV2, the J gene TRBJ2-7, with D possibly TRBD1 on 5 matching bases. Trimming removed 3 bases at V and 3 bases at J, with 12 bases between. Germline loops: CDR1 SNHLY, CDR2 FYNNEI. CDR3 length equals 14 residues. The CDR3 here is CASSDIGVLYEQYF. Here the CDR3 DNA reads TGTGCCAGCAGTGATATAGGGGTACTCTACGAGCAGTACTTC.

The chain carries TRBV7-9 and TRBJ1-4; no clear D gene. From germline, CDR1 is SEHNR and CDR2 FQNEAQ (reference sequence). Trimming pared 1 base from V and 6 bases from J, leaving 9 bases between. CDR3 length: 14 amino acids. The CDR3 spells CASSLGAPDEKLFF. CDR3 DNA sequence: TGTGCCAGCAGCTTAGGGGCACCAGATGAAAAACTGTTTTTT. Full variable domain (missing parts from reference TRBV7-9 and TRBJ1-4): DTGVSQNPRHKITKRGQNVTFRCDPISEHNRLYWYRQTLGQGPEFLTYFQNEAQLEKSRLLSDRFSAERPKGSFSTLEIQRTEQGDSAMYLCASSLGAPDEKLFFGSGTQLSVL.

This chain joins TRBV5-1 and TRBJ2-2, with 12 bases identical to TRBD2. The CDR3 totals 18 residues. In germline, CDR1 is SGHRS, CDR2 YFSETQ. J gave up 6 bases and V 1 base, and 10 bases lay outside the gene matches. CDR3 nucleotide sequence: TGCGCCAGCAGCTTGCGGCAGACTAGCGGGAGTAACGCCGGGGAGCTGTTTTTT. Its protein is CASSLRQTSGSNAGELFF.

CDR3 bases: TGTGCCAGCAGTGAGAGGTCAGGCTACACCTTC. Translation: CASSERSGYTF. J is TRBJ1-2 and V is TRBV6-1; D not resolved. The germline V and J ends were trimmed by 3 bases and 8 bases, with 7 bases remaining between them. CDR3 size: 11 residues. Germline values: CDR1 MNHNS, CDR2 SASEGT.

About this clone itself: Other DNA sequences from this sample encode an identical CDR3 as well. The chain couples TRBV28 to TRBJ2-6; TRBD1 might be the D (6 bases). CDR3 length: 15 residues. Trimming removed 5 bases from V and 2 bases from J, with 10 bases in between. CDR1 MDHEN and CDR2 SYDVKM come from the germline V gene. The CDR3 DNA reads as TGTGCCAGCAGTCTCTCAGGGGCTGGGGCCAACGTCCTGACTTTC. It yields the protein CASSLSGAGANVLTF.

The chain links TRBV14 to TRBJ2-3, with 12 bases identical to TRBD2. The CDR3 runs to 17 residues. V was pared by 2 bases and J by 3 bases, with 6 bases of the junction left unmatched. Germline V gives CDR1 SGHDN, CDR2 FVKESK. The CDR3 reads CASSQPLTSGRTDTQYF. The CDR3 DNA follows: TGTGCCAGCAGCCAACCCTTGACTAGCGGGAGAACAGATACGCAGTATTTT. The full variable domain, rest sourced from reference TRBV14 and TRBJ2-3, is EAGVTQFPSHSVIEKGQTVTLRCDPISGHDNLYWYRRVMGKEIKFLLHFVKESKQDESGMPNNRFLAERTGGTYSTLKVQPAELEDSGVYFCASSQPLTSGRTDTQYFGPGTRLTVL.

The table lists this clone with a count of one. V is TRBV9 and J is TRBJ2-7; D is possibly TRBD1 (6 bases). CDR3 length equals 14 residues. Looked up from germline, CDR1 is SGDLS and CDR2 is YYNGEE. Trimming removed 1 base from V and 0 bases from J, with 8 bases in between. The CDR3 region has the DNA TGTGCCAGCAGCGTACACAGGGACTCCTACGAGCAGTACTTC. Its translation is CASSVHRDSYEQYF.

This chain joins TRBV7-9 and TRBJ2-6; TRBD1 aligns across 11 bases. The junction had 1 base not matched to a gene; V was cut back by 5 bases and J by 1 base. Germline-derived CDR1 and CDR2 are SEHNR and FQNEAQ (reference sequence). CDR3 length equals 16 residues. CDR3: CASSGDRGSGANVLTF. Here the CDR3 DNA reads TGTGCCAGCAGCGGGGACAGGGGGTCTGGGGCCAACGTCCTGACTTTC.

J is TRBJ2-1 and V is TRBV4-1, with 12 nucleotides matching TRBD2. CDR3 length: 13 residues. The germline V gene has CDR1 MGHRA and CDR2 YSYEKL. The V segment lost 3 bases and the J segment 15 bases; nucleotides outside the gene matches: 6. The CDR3 loop reads CASSHEGLAGPFF. The DNA of the CDR3 is TGCGCCAGCAGCCACGAGGGACTAGCGGGCCCGTTCTTC.

This clone was recorded once. The chain is built from TRBV29-1 and TRBJ1-2, with unresolved D. V was clipped by 6 bases and J by 5 bases, with 13 bases between them. Per the germline V gene, CDR1 is SQVTM and CDR2 is ANQGSEA. There are 12 residues in the CDR3. The CDR3 loop reads CSVSGEGYGYTF. The CDR3 nucleotides are TGCAGCGTGAGCGGGGAAGGTTATGGCTACACCTTC.

The chain has TRBV6-5 and TRBJ2-1, with 7 positions matching TRBD2. V dropped 4 bases and J dropped 6; count of bases not matched to a gene: 12. Germline-derived CDR1 and CDR2 are MNHEY and SVGAGI. This CDR3 has 16 residues. The CDR3 loop is CASSSRDYWGINEQFF. The DNA for the CDR3 is TGTGCCAGCAGTTCCCGGGACTATTGGGGAATCAATGAGCAGTTCTTC.